Detailed here is one TCR beta chain. The data stem from a study of human T cells and chemical hapten exposure. TCRdb redid the calling of the RACE reads with MiXCR, one entry per CDR3 protein. This table has under 200,000 distinct CDR3 sequences, approximately 29% appearing once. The V gene lost 1 base and the J gene lost 2 bases, with 17 bases spanning the gap. The CDR3 length is 16 residues. Germline lookup yields CDR1 SQVTM and CDR2 ANQGSEA. Time point denoted: pre-sensitization, week 0. As for treatment: therapeutic diphenylcyclopropenone sensitization with weekly scalp DPC. This TCR was recovered from a woman aged 25 to 39 with alopecia areata. Some clones in this sample may be carry-over from other donors' samples. The rearrangement links TRBV29-1 to TRBJ1-2; the D is unclear. The source was whole blood, collected in connection with sensitization to the hapten diphenylcyclopropenone (DPC). The CDR3 nucleotides read TGCAGCGTTGAAGGCATACCCGACTCGGGGAACTATGGCTACACCTTC. This codes for CSVEGIPDSGNYGYTF.